Below, one T cell receptor (beta chain) is given with its context. Its specificity is unknown. The data derive from a study of PD-1 blockade in classical Hodgkin lymphoma. Study results and limitations: Diversity similar to that of newly diagnosed patients was seen at baseline in complete responders.

Only in-frame clones appear in the TCRdb table, and some are missing; sequencing was by immunoSEQ multiplex PCR. The sample records about 13,000 clones, roughly 77% being singletons. Exposure to brentuximab vedotin varied, and each patient had relapsed following autologous stem cell transplantation. The clonotype comes from a human donor with classical Hodgkin lymphoma. The sequences come from peripheral blood mononuclear cells (PBMCs), collected at baseline.

The CDR3 loop is CAIKTLAGSGTQYF. The CDR3 region has the DNA TGTGCCATAAAGACTCTAGCGGGGTCAGGGACCCAGTACTTC. The V gene is TRBV10-3, the J gene TRBJ2-5, with TRBD2 matching 9 bases. The CDR3 contains 14 residues. Trimming at V came to 9 bases and at J to 7 bases, leaving 12 bases not matched to a gene. The germline V gene has CDR1 ENHRY and CDR2 SYGVKD.